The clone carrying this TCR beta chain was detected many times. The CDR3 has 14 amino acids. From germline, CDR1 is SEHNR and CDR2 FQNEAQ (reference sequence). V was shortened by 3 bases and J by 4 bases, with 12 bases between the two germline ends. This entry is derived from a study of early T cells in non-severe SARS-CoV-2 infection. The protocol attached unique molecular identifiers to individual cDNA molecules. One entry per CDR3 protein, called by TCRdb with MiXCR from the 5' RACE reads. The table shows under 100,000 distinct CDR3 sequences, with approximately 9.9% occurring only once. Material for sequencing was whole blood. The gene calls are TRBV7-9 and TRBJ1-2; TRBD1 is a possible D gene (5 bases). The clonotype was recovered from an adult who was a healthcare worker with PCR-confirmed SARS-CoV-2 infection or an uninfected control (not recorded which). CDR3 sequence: CASSLTDTFYGYTF. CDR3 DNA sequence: TGTGCCAGCAGCTTGACGGACACCTTCTATGGCTACACCTTC. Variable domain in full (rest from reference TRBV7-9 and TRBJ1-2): DTGVSQNPRHKITKRGQNVTFRCDPISEHNRLYWYRQTLGQGPEFLTYFQNEAQLEKSRLLSDRFSAERPKGSFSTLEIQRTEQGDSAMYLCASSLTDTFYGYTFGSGTRLTVV.